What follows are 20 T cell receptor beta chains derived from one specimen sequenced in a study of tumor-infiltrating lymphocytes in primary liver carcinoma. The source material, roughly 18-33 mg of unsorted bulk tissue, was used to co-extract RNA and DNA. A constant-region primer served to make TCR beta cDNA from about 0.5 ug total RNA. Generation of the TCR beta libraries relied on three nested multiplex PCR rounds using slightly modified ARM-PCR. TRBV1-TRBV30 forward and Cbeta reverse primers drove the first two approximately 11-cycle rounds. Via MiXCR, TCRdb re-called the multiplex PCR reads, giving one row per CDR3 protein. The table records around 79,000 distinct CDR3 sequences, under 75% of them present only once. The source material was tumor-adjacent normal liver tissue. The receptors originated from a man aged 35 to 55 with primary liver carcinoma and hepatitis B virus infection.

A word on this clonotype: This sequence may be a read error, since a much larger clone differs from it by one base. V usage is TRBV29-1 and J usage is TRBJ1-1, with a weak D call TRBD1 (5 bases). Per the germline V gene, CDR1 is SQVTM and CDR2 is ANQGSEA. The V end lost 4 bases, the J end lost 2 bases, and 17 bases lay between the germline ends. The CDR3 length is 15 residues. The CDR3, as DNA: TGCAGCGTTGGTAGGGGCTGGGGGATTAACACTGAAGCTTTCTTT. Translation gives CSVGRGWGINTEAFF.

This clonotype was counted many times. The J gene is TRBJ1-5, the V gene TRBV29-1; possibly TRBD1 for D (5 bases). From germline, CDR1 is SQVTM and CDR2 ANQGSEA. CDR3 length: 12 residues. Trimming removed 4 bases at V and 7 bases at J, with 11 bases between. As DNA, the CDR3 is TGCAGCGTTGGCGGGGCGGGGCAGCCCCAGCATTTT. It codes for CSVGGAGQPQHF.

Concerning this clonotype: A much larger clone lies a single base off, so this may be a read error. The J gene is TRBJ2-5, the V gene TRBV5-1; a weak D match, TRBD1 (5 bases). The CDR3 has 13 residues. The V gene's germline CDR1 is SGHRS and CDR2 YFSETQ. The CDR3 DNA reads TGCCCCAGCAGCTTTGGACACGGGGAGACCCAGTACTTC. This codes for CPSSFGHGETQYF.

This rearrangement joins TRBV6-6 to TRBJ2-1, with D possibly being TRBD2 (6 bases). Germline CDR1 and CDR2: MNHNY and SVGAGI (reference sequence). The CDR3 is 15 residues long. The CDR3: CTSSSLSGSYNEQFF. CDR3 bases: TGTACTAGCAGTTCCCTCTCAGGCTCCTACAATGAGCAGTTCTTC.

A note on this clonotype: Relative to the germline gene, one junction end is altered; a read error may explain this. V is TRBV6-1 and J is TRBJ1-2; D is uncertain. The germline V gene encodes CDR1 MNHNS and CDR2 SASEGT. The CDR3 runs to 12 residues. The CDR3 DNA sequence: TGTGCCAACAGTGAAGCGCTCTTAGGCTACACCTTC. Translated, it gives CANSEALLGYTF.

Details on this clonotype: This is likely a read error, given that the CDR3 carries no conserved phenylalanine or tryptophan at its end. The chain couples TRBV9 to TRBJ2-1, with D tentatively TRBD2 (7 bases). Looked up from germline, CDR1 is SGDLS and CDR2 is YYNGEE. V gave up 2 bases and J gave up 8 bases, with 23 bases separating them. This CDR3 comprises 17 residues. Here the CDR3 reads CASSVPGHSTRGDEQFL. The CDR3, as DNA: TGTGCCAGCAGCGTGCCGGGACATTCCACCCGGGGGGATGAGCAGTTCCTC.

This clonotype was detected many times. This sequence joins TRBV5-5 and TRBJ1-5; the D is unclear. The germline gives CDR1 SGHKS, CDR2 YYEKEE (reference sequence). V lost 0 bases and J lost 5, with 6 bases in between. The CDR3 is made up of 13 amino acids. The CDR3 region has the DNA TGTGCCAGCAGCTTGGATCCGGATCAGCCCCAGCATTTT. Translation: CASSLDPDQPQHF.

CDR3 DNA sequence: TGCGCCAGCAGCCAAGAGACAGGGAGGAGCTCCTACAATGAGCAGTTCTTC. Encoded protein: CASSQETGRSSYNEQFF. The gene calls are TRBV4-1 and TRBJ2-1, with D perhaps matching TRBD1 (7 bases). The CDR3 is made up of 17 amino acids. The germline CDR1 and CDR2 sequences are MGHRA and YSYEKL. V shed 0 bases and J shed 0 bases, with 12 bases lying between them.

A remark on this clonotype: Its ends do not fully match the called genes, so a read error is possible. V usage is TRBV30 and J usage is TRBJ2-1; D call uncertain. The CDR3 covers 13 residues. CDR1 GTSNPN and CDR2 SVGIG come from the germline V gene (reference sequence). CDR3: CAWSVLLRAERFF. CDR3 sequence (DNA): TGTGCCTGGAGTGTACTTCTCCGGGCTGAGCGGTTCTTC.

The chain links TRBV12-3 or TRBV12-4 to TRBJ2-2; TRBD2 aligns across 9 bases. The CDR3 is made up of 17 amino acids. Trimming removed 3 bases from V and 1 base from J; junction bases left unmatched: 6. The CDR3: CASSFQGSGRNTGELFF. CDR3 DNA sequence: TGTGCCAGCAGTTTCCAGGGTAGCGGGAGGAACACCGGGGAGCTGTTTTTT.

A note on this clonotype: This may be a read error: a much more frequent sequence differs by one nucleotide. This CDR3 is CASSLAQGHNQPQHF. CDR3 coding DNA: TGTGCCAGCAGTTTAGCCCAGGGTCATAATCAGCCCCAGCATTTT. The chain couples TRBV12-3 or TRBV12-4 to TRBJ1-5, with D possibly being TRBD1 (5 bases). V was pared by 0 bases and J by 4 bases, with 10 bases between. The CDR3 is 15 residues long.

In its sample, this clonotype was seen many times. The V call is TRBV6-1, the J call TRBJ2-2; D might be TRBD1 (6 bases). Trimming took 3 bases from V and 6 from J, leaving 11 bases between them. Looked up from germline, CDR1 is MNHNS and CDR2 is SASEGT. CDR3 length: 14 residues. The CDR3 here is CASSEVQGPGELFF. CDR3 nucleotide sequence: TGTGCCAGCAGTGAGGTACAGGGCCCCGGGGAGCTGTTTTTT.

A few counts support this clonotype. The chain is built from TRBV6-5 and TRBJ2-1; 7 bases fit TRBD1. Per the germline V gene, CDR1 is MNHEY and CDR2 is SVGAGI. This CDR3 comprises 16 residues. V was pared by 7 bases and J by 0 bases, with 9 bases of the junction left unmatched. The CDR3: CASMSTGTASYNEQFF. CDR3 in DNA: TGTGCCAGCATGAGCACCGGGACAGCCTCCTACAATGAGCAGTTCTTC.

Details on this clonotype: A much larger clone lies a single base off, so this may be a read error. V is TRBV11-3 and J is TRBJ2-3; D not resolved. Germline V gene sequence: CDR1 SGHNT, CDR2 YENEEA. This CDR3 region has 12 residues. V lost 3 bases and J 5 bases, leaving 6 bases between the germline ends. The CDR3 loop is CASSFKEDTQYF. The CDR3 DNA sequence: TGTGCCAGCAGCTTCAAAGAAGATACGCAGTATTTT.

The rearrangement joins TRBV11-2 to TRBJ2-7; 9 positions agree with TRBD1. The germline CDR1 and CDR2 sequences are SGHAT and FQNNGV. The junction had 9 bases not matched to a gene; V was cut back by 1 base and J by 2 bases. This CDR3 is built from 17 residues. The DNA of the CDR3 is TGTGCCAGCAGCTTAGTTGGGTCGAGACAGGGGGCCTACGAGCAGTACTTC. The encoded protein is CASSLVGSRQGAYEQYF.

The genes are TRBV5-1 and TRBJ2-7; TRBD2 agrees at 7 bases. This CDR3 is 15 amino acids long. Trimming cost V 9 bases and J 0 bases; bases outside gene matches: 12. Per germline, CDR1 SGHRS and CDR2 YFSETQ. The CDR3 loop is CANTTTSRSSYEQYF. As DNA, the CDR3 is TGCGCCAACACCACGACTAGCAGGAGCTCCTACGAGCAGTACTTC.

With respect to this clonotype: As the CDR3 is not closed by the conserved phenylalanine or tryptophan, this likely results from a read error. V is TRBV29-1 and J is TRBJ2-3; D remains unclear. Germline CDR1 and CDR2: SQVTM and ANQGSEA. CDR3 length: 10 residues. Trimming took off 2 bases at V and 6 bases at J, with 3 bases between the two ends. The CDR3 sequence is CSVESDTQYL. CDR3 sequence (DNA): TGCAGCGTTGAATCGGATACGCAGTATCTT.

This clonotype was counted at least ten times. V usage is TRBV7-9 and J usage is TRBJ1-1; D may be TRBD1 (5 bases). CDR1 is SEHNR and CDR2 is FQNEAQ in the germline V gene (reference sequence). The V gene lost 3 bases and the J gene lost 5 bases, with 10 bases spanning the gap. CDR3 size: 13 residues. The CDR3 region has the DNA TGTGCCAGCAGCTTTCAGGGTTGGACTGAAGCTTTCTTT. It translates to CASSFQGWTEAFF.

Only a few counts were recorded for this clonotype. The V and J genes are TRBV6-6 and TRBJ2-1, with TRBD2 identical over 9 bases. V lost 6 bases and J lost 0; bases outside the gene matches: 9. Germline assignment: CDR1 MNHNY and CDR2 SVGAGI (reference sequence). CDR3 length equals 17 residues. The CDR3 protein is CASRGLAGVSSYNEQFF. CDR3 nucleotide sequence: TGTGCCAGCAGGGGATTAGCGGGAGTGAGCTCCTACAATGAGCAGTTCTTC.

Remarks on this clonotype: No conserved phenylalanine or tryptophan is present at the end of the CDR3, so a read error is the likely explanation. CDR3 amino acids: CASIVRGENEQFS. The CDR3 nucleotides read TGTGCCAGCATCGTCAGGGGGGAAAATGAGCAGTTCTCC. The rearrangement uses TRBV2 and TRBJ2-1, with D maybe TRBD1 (7 bases). The CDR3 is made up of 13 amino acids. Per the germline V gene, CDR1 is SNHLY and CDR2 is FYNNEI. Trimming took 7 bases from V and 7 from J, leaving 14 bases between them.